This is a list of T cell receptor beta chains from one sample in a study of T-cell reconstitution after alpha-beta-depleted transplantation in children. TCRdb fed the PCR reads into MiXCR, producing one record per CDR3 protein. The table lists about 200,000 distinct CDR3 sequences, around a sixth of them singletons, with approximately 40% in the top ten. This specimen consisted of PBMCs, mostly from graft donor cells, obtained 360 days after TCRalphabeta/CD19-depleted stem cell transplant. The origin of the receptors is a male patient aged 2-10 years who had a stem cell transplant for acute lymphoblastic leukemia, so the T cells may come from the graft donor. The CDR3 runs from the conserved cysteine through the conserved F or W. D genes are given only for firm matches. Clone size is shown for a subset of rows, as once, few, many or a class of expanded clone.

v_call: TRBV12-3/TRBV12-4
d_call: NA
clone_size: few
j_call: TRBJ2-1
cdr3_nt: TGTGCCAGCAGTTTTCGGGGGGCCCCCTACAATGAGCAGTTCTTC
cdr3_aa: CASSFRGAPYNEQFF

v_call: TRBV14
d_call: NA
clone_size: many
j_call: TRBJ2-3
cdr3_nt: TGTGCCAGCAGCCAAGCAGGCCTAGATACGCAGTATTTT
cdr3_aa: CASSQAGLDTQYF

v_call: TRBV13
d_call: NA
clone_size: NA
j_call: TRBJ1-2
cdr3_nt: TGTGCCAGCAGCTTACCGATAGGGGGCTACACCTTC
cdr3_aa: CASSLPIGGYTF

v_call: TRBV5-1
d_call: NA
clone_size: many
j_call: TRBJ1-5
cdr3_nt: TGCGCCAGCAGCCCTGGAACAATAGGAGGGAATCAGCCCCAGCATTTT
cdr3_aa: CASSPGTIGGNQPQHF

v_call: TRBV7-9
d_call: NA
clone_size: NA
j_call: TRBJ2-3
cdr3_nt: TGTGCCAGCAGCTTAAGTCGGGACACAGATACGCAGTATTTT
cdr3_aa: CASSLSRDTDTQYF

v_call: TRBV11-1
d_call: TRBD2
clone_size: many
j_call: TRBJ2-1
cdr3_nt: TGTGCCAGCAGCTTAGTCGGACTAGCGGGGGTAGGGCAGTTCTTC
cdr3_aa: CASSLVGLAGVGQFF

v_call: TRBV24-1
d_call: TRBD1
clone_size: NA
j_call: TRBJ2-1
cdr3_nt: TGTGCCACCAGTGATCCCGGGACAGGAAACAATGAGCAGTTCTTC
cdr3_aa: CATSDPGTGNNEQFF

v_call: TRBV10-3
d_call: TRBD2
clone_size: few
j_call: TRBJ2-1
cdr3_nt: TGTGCCATCGGGGGACTAGCGGATTACAATGAGCAGTTCTTC
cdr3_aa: CAIGGLADYNEQFF

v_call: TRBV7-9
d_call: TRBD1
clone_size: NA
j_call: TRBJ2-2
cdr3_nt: TGTGCCAGCAGCCGGGACAGGGCAAACACCGGGGAGCTGTTTTTT
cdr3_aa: CASSRDRANTGELFF

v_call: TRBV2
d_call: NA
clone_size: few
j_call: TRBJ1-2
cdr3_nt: TGTGCCAGCAGTGAATCTGGGCCCAACTATGGCTACACCTTC
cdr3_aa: CASSESGPNYGYTF

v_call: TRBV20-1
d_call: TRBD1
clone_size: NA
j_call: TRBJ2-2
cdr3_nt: TGCTGTGCTAGAGGGTACAGGGGGCGCGAGAACACCGGGGAGCTGTTTTTT
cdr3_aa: CCARGYRGRENTGELFF

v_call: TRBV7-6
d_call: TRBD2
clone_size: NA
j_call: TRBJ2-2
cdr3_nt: TGTGCCAGCAGCTTACTCTCGCGGGGGGATTTTGCCGGGGAGCTGTTTTTT
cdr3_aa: CASSLLSRGDFAGELFF

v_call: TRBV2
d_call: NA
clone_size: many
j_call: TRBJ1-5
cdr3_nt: TGTGCCAGCACAGGACAGTTCTATAGCAATCAGCCCCAGCATTTT
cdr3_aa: CASTGQFYSNQPQHF

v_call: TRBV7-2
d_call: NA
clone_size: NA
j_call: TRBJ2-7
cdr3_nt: TGTGCCAGCAGCCCTGGGATATGGAAAACCTACGAGCAGTACTTC
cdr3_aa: CASSPGIWKTYEQYF

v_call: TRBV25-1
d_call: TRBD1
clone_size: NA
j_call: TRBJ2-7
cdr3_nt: TGTGCCAGCATCCCGGGACAGGGCTACGAGCAGTACTTC
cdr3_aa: CASIPGQGYEQYF

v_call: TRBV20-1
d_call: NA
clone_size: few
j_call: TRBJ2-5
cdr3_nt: TGCAGTGCGACCGGGGATAGGGGGACTCAAGAGACCCAGTACTTC
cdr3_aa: CSATGDRGTQETQYF

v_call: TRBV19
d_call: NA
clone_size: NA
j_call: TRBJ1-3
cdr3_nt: TGTGCCAGTCCAGGGCCTGGAAACACCATATATTTT
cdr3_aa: CASPGPGNTIYF

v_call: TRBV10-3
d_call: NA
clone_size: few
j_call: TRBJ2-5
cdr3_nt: TGTGCCATCAGTGAGTCTTTCAGTCCTACAGAGACCCAGTACTTC
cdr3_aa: CAISESFSPTETQYF

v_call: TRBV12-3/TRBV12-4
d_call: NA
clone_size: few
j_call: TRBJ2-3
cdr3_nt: TGTGCCAGCAGTCCCTTTATGGGGAACACAGATACGCAGTATTTT
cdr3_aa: CASSPFMGNTDTQYF

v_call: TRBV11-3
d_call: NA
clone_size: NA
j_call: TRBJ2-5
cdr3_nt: TGTGCCAGCAGCTTTGGGGAGGAGACCCAGTACTTC
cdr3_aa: CASSFGEETQYF

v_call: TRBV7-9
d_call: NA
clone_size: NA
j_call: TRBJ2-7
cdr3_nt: TGTGCCAGCAGCTCTTCGACCGTCCCTGCCTACGAGCAGTACTTC
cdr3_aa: CASSSSTVPAYEQYF